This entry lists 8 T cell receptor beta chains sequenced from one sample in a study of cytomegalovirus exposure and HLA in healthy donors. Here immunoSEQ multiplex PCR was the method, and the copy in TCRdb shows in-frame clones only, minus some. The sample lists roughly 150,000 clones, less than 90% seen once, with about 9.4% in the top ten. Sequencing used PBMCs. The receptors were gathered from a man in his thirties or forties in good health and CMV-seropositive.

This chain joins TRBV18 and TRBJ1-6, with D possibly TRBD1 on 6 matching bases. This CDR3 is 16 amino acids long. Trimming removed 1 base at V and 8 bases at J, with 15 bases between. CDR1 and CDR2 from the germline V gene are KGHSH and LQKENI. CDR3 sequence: CASSPQSPPGDSPLHF. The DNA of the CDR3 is TGTGCCAGCTCACCACAATCACCACCAGGGGATTCACCCCTCCACTTT.

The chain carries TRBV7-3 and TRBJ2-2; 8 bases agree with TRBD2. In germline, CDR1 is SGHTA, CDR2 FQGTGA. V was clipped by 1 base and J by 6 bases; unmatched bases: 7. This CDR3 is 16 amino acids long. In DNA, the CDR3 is TGTGCCAGCAGCTTAATGGGGACTAGTTACCCCGGGGAGCTGTTTTTT. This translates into CASSLMGTSYPGELFF.

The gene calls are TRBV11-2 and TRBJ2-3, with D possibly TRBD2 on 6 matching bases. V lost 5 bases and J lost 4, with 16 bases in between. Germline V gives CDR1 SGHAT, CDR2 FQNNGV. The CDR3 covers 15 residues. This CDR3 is CASSPPGGAPDTQYF. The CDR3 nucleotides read TGTGCCAGCAGCCCGCCCGGCGGGGCCCCAGATACGCAGTATTTT.

The CDR3 nucleotides are TGTGCCAGCAGCTCGATAGCGGGAGGGTTGTACGAGCAGTACTTC. Amino acids: CASSSIAGGLYEQYF. The gene calls are TRBV13 and TRBJ2-7, with 11 positions matching TRBD2. CDR3 length: 15 residues. V trimming: 4 bases; J trimming: 4 bases; junction bases outside the gene matches: 6. Germline V gives CDR1 PRHDT, CDR2 FYEKMQ (reference sequence).

The CDR3 coding sequence is TGTGCCAGCAGTCGGACTCCTATGAACGAGCAGTACTTC. Its protein is CASSRTPMNEQYF. This chain links TRBV6-5 with TRBJ2-7, with D tentatively TRBD2 (5 bases). With 5 bases removed from V and 5 bases from J, the gap between germline ends came to 13 bases. The germline CDR1 and CDR2 sequences are MNHEY and SVGAGI. This CDR3 has 13 residues.

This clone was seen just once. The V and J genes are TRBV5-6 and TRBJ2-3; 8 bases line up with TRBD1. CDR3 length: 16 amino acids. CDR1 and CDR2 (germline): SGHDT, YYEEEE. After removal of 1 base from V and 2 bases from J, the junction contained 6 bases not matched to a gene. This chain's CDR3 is CASSLRQGALTDTQYF. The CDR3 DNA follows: TGTGCCAGCAGCTTGCGGCAGGGGGCCCTCACAGATACGCAGTATTTT. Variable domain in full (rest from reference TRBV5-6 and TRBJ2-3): DAGVTQSPTHLIKTRGQQVTLRCSPKSGHDTVSWYQQALGQGPQFIFQYYEEEERQRGNFPDRFSGHQFPNYSSELNVNALLLGDSALYLCASSLRQGALTDTQYFGPGTRLTVL.

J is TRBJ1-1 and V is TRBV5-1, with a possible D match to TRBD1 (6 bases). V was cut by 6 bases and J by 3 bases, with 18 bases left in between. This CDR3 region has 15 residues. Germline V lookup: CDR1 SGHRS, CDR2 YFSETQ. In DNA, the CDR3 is TGCGCCAGCACCCCTCGGGGGGGGCGCGACACTGAAGCTTTCTTT. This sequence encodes CASTPRGGRDTEAFF. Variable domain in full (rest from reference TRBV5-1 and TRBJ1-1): KAGVTQTPRYLIKTRGQQVTLSCSPISGHRSVSWYQQTPGQGLQFLFEYFSETQRNKGNFPGRFSGRQFSNSRSEMNVSTLELGDSALYLCASTPRGGRDTEAFFGQGTRLTVV.

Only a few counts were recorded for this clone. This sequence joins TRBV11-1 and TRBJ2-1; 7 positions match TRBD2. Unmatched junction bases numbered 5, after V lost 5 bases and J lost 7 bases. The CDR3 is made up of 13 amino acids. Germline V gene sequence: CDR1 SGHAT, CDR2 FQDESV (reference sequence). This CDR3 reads CASSTGLQNEQFF. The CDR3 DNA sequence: TGTGCCAGCAGCACGGGACTACAAAATGAGCAGTTCTTC.